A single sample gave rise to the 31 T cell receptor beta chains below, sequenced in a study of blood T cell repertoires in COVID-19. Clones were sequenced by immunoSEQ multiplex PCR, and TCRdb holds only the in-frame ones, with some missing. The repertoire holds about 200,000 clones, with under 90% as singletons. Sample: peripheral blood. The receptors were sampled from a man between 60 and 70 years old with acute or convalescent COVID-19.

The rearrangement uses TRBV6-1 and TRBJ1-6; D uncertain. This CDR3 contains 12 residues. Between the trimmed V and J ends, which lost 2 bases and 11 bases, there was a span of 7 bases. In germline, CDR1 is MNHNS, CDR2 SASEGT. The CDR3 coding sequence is TGTGCCAGCAGTGAACACGGAGCACCCCTCCACTTT. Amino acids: CASSEHGAPLHF.

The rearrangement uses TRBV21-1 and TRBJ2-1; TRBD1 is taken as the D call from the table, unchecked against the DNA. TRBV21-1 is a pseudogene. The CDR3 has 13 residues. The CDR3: CASSPGAYNEQFF. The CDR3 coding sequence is TGTGCCAGCAGCCCAGGGGCATACAATGAGCAGTTCTTC.

CDR3 region: CASRIRGYEQYF. The CDR3 DNA reads as TGTGCCAGCAGAATACGGGGCTACGAGCAGTACTTC. This chain uses TRBV11-3 with TRBJ2-7, with D maybe TRBD2 (5 bases). This CDR3 spans 12 amino acids. V dropped 6 bases and J dropped 3 bases, with 9 bases sitting between them. Looked up from germline, CDR1 is SGHNT and CDR2 is YENEEA.

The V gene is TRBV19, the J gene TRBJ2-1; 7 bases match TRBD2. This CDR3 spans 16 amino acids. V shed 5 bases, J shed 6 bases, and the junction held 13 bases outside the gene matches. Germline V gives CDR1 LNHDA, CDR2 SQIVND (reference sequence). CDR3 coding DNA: TGTGCCAGTAGTCCCTCTCGCGGGGGAGGGCCCAATGAGCAGTTCTTC. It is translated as CASSPSRGGGPNEQFF.

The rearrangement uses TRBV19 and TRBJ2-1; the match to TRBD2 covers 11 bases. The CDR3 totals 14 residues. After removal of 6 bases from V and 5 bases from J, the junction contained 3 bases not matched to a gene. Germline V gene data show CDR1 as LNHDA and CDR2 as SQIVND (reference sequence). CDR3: CASSKTSGNNEQFF. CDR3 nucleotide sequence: TGTGCCAGTAGCAAGACTAGCGGGAACAATGAGCAGTTCTTC.

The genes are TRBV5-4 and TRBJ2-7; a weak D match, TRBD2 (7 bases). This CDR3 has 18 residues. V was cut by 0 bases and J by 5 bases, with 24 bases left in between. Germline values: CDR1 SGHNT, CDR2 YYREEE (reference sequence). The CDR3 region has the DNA TGTGCCAGCAGCTTGGAGTATGGGAGGGGGGCTATTGGGGACGAGCAGTACTTC. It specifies CASSLEYGRGAIGDEQYF.

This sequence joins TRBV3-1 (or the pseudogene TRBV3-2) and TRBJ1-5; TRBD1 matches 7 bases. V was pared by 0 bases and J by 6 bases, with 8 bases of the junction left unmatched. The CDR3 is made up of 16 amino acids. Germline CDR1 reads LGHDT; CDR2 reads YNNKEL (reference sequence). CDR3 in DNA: TGTGCCAGCAGCCAAGATCCAAGGGGGCTTGTTCAGCCCCAGCATTTT. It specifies CASSQDPRGLVQPQHF.

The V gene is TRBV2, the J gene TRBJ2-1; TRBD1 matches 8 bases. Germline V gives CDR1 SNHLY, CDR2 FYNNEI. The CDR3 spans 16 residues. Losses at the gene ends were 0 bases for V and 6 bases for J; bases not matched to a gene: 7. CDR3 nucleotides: TGTGCCAGCAGTGAAGCGCATGGACAGGGCCTCAATGAGCAGTTCTTC. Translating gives CASSEAHGQGLNEQFF.

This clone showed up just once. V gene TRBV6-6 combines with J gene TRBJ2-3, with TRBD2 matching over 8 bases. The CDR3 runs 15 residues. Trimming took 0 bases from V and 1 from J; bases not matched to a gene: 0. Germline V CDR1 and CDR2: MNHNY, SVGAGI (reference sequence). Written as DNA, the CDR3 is TGTGCCAGCAGTTACTCTAGCGGGGGCACAGATACGCAGTATTTT. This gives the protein CASSYSSGGTDTQYF.

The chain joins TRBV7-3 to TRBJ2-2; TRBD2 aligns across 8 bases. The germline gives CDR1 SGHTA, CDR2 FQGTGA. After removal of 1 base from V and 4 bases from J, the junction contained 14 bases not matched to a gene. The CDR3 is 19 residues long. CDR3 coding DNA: TGTGCCAGCAGCTTAAACGGCGTCGCGGGGGGACTACGCACCGGGGAGCTGTTTTTT. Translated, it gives CASSLNGVAGGLRTGELFF.

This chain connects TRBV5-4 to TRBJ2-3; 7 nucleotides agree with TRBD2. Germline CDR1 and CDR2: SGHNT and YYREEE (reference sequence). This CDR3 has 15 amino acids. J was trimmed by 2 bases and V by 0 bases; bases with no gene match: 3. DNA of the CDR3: TGTGCCAGCAGCTTGGGTGGGGGGGACACAGATACGCAGTATTTT. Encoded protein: CASSLGGGDTDTQYF. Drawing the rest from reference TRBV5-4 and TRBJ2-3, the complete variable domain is ETGVTQSPTHLIKTRGQQVTLRCSSQSGHNTVSWYQQALGQGPQFIFQYYREEENGRGNFPPRFSGLQFPNYSSELNVNALELDDSALYLCASSLGGGDTDTQYFGPGTRLTVL.

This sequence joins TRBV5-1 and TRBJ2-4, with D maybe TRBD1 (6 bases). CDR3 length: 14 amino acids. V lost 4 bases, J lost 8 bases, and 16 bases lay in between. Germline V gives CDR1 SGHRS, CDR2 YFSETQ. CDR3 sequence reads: CASSRDRSSYIQYF. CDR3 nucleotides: TGCGCCAGCAGCCGTGACAGGTCGTCCTACATTCAGTACTTC.

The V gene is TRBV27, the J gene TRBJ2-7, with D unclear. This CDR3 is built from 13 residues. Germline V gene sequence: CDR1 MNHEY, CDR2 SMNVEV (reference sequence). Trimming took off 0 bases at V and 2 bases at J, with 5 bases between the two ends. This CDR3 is CASSLSATYEQYF. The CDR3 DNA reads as TGTGCCAGCAGTTTATCCGCTACCTACGAGCAGTACTTC.

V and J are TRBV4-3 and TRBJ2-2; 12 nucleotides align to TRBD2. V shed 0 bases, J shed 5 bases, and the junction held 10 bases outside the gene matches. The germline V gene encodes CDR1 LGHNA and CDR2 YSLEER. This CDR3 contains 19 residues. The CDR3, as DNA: TGCGCCAGCAGCCAAGAGGCCCTAGCGGGGGGGCCTGTGACCGGGGAGCTGTTTTTT. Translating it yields CASSQEALAGGPVTGELFF.

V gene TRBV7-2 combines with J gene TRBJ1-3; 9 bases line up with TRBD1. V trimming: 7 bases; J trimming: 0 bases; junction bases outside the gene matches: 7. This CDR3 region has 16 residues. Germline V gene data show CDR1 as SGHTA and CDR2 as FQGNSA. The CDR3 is CASIPTGGISGNTIYF. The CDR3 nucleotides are TGTGCCAGCATTCCGACAGGGGGAATCTCTGGAAACACCATATATTTT.

The CDR3 region is CASSEAGLVNEKLFF. DNA of the CDR3: TGTGCCAGCAGTGAAGCGGGACTCGTGAATGAAAAACTGTTTTTT. V is TRBV2 and J is TRBJ1-4; a weak D match, TRBD1 (5 bases). V was clipped by 0 bases and J by 5 bases, with 10 bases between them. The V gene's germline CDR1 is SNHLY and CDR2 FYNNEI. CDR3 size: 15 residues.

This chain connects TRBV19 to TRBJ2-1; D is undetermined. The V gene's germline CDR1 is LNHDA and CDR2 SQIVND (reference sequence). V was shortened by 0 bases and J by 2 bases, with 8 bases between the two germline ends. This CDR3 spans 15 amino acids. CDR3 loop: CASSIDQQTYNEQFF. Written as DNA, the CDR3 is TGTGCCAGTAGTATAGATCAACAGACCTACAATGAGCAGTTCTTC. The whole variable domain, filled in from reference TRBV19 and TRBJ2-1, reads DGGITQSPKYLFRKEGQNVTLSCEQNLNHDAMYWYRQDPGQGLRLIYYSQIVNDFQKGDIAEGYSVSREKKESFPLTVTSAQKNPTAFYLCASSIDQQTYNEQFFGPGTRLTVL.

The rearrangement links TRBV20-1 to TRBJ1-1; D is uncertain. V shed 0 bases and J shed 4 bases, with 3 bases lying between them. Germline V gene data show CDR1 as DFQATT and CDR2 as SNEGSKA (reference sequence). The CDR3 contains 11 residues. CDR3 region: CSAREATEAFF. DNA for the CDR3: TGCAGTGCTAGAGAAGCCACTGAAGCTTTCTTT.

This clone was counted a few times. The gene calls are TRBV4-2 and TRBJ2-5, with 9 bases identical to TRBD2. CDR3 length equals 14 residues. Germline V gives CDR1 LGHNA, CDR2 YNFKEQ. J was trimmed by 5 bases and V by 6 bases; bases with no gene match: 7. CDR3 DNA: TGTGCCAGCAGTGTTAGCGGGAGTGACGAGACCCAGTACTTC. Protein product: CASSVSGSDETQYF.

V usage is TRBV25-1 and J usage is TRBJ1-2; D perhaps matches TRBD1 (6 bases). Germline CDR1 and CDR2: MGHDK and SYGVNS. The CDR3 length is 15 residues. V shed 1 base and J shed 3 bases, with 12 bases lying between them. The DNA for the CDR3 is TGTGCCAGCAGTGAATCAGGGGCGCTGGACTATGGCTACACCTTC. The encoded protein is CASSESGALDYGYTF.

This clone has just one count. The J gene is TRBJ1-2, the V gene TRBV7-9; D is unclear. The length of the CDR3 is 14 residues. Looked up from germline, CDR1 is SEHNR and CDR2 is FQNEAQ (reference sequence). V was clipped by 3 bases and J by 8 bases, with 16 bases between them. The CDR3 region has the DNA TGTGCCAGCAGCTTTACACCCCTCCCTCCCGGCTACACCTTC. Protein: CASSFTPLPPGYTF.

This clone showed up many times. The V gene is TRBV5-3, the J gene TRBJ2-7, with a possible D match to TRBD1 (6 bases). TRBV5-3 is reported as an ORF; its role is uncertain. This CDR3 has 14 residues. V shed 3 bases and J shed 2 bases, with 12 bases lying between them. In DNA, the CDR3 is TGTGCCAGAAGCTCACGCCGGGACACCTACGAGCAGTACTTC. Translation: CARSSRRDTYEQYF.

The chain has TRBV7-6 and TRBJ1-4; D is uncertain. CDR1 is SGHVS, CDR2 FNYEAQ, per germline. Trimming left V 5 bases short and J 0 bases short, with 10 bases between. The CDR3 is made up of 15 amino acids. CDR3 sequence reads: CASSPQVATNEKLFF. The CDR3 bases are TGTGCCAGCAGCCCCCAGGTGGCAACTAATGAAAAACTGTTTTTT.

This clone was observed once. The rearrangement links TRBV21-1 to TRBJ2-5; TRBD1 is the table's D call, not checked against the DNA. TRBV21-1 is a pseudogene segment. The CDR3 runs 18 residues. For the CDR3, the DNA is TGTGCCAGCAGCAAAGGTCGGGCAGGGAAAGAGGCGCGGGAGACCCAGTACTTC. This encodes CASSKGRAGKEARETQYF.

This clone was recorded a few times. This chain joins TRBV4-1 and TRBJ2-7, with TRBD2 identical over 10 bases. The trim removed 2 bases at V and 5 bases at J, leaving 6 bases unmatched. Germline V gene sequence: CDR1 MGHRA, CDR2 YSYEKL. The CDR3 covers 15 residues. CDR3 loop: CASSQPGTSVNEQYF. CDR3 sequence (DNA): TGCGCCAGCAGCCAACCCGGGACTAGCGTTAACGAGCAGTACTTC.

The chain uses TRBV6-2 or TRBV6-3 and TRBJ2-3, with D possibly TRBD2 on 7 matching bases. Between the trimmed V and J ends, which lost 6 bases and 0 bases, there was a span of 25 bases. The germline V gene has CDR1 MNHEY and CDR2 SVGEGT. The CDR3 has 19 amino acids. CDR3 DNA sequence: TGTGCCAGCAGCCCTATCTTGGGTCGCGGGGGCCCTAGCACAGATACGCAGTATTTT. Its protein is CASSPILGRGGPSTDTQYF.

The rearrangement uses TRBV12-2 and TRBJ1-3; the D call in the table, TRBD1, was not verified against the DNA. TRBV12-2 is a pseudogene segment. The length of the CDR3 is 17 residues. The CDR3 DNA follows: TGTGCAAGTCGCTCTTACCTATTGGACAGCTCTGGAAACACCATATATTTT. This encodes CASRSYLLDSSGNTIYF.

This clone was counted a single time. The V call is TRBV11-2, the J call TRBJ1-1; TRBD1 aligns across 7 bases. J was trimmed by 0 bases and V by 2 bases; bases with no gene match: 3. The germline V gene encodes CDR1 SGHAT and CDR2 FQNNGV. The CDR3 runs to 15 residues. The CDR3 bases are TGTGCCAGCAGCTTAATGGGGACAGTGAACACTGAAGCTTTCTTT. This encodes CASSLMGTVNTEAFF. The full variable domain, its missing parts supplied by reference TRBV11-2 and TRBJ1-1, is EAGVAQSPRYKIIEKRQSVAFWCNPISGHATLYWYQQILGQGPKLLIQFQNNGVVDDSQLPKDRFSAERLKGVDSTLKIQPAKLEDSAVYLCASSLMGTVNTEAFFGQGTRLTVV.

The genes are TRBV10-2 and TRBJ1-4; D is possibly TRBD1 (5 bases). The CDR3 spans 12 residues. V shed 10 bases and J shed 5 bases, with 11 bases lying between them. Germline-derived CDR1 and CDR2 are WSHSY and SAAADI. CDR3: CATSDMNEKLFF. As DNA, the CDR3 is TGCGCCACCTCGGACATGAATGAAAAACTGTTTTTT.

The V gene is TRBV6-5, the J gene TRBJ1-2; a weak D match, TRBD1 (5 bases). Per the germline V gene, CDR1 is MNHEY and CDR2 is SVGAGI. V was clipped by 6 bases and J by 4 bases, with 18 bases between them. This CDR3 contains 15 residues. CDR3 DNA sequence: TGTGCCAGCAGCTCAGGGACTTACGCCACCTATGGCTACACCTTC. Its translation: CASSSGTYATYGYTF.

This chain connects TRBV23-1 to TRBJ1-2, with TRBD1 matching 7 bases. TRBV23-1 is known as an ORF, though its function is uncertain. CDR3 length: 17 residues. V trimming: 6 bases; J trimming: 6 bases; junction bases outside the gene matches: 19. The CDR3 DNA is TGCGCCAGCAGGTCTCCCGGGACAGACTCGCAAAACAATGGCTACACCTTC. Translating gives CASRSPGTDSQNNGYTF.